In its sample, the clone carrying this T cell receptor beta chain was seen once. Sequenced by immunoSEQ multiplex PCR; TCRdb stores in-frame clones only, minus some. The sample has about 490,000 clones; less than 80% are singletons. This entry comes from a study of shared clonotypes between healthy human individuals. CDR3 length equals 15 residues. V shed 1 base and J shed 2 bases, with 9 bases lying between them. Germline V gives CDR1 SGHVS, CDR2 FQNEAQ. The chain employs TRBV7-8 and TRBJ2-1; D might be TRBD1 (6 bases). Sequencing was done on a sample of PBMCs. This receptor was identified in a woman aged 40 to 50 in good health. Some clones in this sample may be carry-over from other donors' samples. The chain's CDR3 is CASSLDQGTYNEQFF. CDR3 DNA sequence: TGTGCCAGCAGCTTAGACCAGGGGACCTACAATGAGCAGTTCTTC.